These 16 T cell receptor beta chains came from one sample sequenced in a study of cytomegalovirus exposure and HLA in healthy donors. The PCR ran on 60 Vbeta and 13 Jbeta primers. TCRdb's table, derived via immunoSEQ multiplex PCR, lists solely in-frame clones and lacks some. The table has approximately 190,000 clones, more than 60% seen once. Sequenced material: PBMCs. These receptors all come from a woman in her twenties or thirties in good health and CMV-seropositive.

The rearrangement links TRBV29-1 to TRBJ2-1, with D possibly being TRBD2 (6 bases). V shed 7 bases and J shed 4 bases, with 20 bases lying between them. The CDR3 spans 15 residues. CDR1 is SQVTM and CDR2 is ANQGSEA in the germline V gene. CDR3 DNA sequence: TGCAGCGCTTACCTTCCAGGGACTTCTTACAATGAGCAGTTCTTC. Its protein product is CSAYLPGTSYNEQFF.

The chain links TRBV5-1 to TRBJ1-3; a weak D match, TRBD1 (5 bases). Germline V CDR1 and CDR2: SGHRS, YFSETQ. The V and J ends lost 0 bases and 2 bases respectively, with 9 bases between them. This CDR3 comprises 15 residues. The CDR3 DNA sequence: TGCGCCAGCAGCTTGGTCGGCAGGGCTGGAAACACCATATATTTT. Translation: CASSLVGRAGNTIYF.

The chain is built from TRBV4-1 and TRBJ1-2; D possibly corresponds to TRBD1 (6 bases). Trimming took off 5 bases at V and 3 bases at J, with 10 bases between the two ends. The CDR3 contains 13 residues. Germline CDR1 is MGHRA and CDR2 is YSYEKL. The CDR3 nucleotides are TGCGCCAGCAGCGAACAGGGCGACTATGGCTACACCTTC. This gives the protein CASSEQGDYGYTF.

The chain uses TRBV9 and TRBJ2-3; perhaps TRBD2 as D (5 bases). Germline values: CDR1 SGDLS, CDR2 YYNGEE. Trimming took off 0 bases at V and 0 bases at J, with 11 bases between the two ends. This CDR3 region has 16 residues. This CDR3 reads CASSVGSSSSTDTQYF. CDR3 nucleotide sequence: TGTGCCAGCAGCGTAGGATCTAGCAGTAGCACAGATACGCAGTATTTT.

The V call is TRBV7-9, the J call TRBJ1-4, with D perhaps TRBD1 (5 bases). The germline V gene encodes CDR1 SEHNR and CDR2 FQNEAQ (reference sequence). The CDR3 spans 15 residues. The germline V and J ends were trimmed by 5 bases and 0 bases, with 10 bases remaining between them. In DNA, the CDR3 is TGTGCCAGCAGCGGGGGGACCACAACTAATGAAAAACTGTTTTTT. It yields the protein CASSGGTTTNEKLFF.

The CDR3 DNA is TGTGCCAGCAGCTACACCCCTAGTGGCGCAGATACGCAGTATTTT. It yields the protein CASSYTPSGADTQYF. The V and J genes are TRBV28 and TRBJ2-3; D call uncertain. The CDR3 consists of 15 residues. Deletions cut 6 bases from V and 4 bases from J, with 17 bases between. Germline V gives CDR1 MDHEN, CDR2 SYDVKM. Based on the CDR3 plus reference TRBV28 and TRBJ2-3, the full variable domain is DVKVTQSSRYLVKRTGEKVFLECVQDMDHENMFWYRQDPGLGLRLIYFSYDVKMKEKGDIPEGYSVSREKKERFSLILESASTNQTSMYLCASSYTPSGADTQYFGPGTRLTVL.

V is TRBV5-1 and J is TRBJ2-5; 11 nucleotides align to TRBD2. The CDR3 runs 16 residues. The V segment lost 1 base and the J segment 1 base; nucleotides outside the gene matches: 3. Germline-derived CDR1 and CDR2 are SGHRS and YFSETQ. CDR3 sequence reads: CASSLPLAGGQETQYF. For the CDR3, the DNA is TGCGCCAGCAGCTTGCCTCTAGCGGGGGGCCAAGAGACCCAGTACTTC.

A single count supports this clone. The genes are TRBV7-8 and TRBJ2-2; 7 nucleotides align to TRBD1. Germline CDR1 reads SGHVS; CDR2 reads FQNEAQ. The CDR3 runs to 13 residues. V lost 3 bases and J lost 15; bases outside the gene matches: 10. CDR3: CASSFRQGGLVFF. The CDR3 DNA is TGTGCCAGCAGCTTCCGACAGGGTGGGTTGGTGTTTTTT.

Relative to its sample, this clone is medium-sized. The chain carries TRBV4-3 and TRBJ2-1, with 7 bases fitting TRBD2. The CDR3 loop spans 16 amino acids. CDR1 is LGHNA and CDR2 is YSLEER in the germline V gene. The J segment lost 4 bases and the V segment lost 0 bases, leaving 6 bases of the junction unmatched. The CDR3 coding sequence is TGCGCCAGCAGCCAAGATAGTAGCGGGCCATACAATGAGCAGTTCTTC. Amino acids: CASSQDSSGPYNEQFF.

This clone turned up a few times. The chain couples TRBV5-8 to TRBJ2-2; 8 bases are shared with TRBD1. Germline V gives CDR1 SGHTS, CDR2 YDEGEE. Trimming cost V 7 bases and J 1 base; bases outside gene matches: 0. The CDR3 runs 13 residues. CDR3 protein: CASGTGNTGELFF. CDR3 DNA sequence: TGTGCCAGCGGGACAGGGAACACCGGGGAGCTGTTTTTT.

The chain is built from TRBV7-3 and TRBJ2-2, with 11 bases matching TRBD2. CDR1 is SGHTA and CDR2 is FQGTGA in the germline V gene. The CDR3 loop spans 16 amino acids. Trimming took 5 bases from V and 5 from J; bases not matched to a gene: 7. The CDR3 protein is CASSLSSGGITGELFF. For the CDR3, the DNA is TGTGCCAGCAGCCTGTCTAGCGGGGGGATTACCGGGGAGCTGTTTTTT.

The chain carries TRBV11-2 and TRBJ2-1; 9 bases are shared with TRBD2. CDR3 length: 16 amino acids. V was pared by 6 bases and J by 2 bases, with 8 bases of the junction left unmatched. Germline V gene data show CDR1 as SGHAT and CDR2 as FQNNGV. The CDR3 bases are TGTGCCAGCAGAGGGCTCGGCGGGAGGGCCTACAATGAGCAGTTCTTC. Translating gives CASRGLGGRAYNEQFF.

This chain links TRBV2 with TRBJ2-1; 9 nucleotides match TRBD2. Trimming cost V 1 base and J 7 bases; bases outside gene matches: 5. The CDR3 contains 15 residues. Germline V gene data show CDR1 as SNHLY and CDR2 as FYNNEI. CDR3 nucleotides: TGTGCCAGCAGTGAAGGGCTAGCGGGACATAATGAGCAGTTCTTC. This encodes CASSEGLAGHNEQFF.

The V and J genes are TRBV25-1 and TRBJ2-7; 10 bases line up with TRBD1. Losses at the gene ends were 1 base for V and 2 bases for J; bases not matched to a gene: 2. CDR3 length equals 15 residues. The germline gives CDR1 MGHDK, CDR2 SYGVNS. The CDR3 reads CASSESGTGAYEQYF. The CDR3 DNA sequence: TGTGCCAGCAGTGAATCTGGGACAGGGGCCTACGAGCAGTACTTC.

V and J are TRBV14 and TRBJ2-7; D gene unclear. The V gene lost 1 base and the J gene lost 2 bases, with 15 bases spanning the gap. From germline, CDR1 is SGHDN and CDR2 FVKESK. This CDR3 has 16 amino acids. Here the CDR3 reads CASSQGRPSGAYEQYF. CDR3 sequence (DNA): TGTGCCAGCAGCCAAGGAAGGCCGTCAGGTGCCTACGAGCAGTACTTC.

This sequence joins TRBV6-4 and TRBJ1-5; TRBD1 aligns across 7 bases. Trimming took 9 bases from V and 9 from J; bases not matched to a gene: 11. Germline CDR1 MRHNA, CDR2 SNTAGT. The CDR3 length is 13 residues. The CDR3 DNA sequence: TGTGCCAGGAAGGACAGGAGCCGGGGGCCCCAGCATTTT. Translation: CARKDRSRGPQHF.